This T cell receptor beta chain was identified during a study of early T cells in non-severe SARS-CoV-2 infection. Background on the study: Alpha and beta chains were unpaired, from unsorted whole-blood bulk RNA.

This clonotype came up many times. Tagging with unique molecular identifiers was applied to individual cDNA molecules. TCRdb processed the 5' RACE reads anew with MiXCR; each CDR3 protein has one entry. This table holds about 70,000 distinct CDR3 sequences, about 11% found once. V gave up 2 bases and J gave up 10 bases, with 14 bases separating them. Germline values: CDR1 MGHDK, CDR2 SYGVNS. The CDR3 totals 13 residues. Specimen: whole blood. This TCR was sampled from an adult who was a healthcare worker with PCR-confirmed SARS-CoV-2 infection or an uninfected control (not recorded which). This chain uses TRBV25-1 with TRBJ1-2; D is possibly TRBD1 (5 bases). The CDR3 DNA reads TGTGCCAGCAGTGAACAACAGGAGGGTGACTACACCTTC. Its protein is CASSEQQEGDYTF.